These 2 T cell receptor beta chains were sequenced from one sample in a study of T cell repertoires in cytomegalovirus infection. One entry per CDR3 protein, called by TCRdb with MiXCR from the reads. The data show about 180,000 distinct CDR3 sequences, about an eighth seen once. Material for sequencing was PBMCs. These receptors were obtained from a human donor in good health (CMV status not recorded). Some clones in this sample may be carry-over from other donors' samples.

In this sample, this clonotype turned up many times. The chain carries TRBV7-9 and TRBJ1-1, with D hard to call. Trimming removed 0 bases from V and 0 bases from J, with 11 bases in between. In germline, CDR1 is SEHNR, CDR2 FQNEAQ (reference sequence). The CDR3 runs 16 residues. This CDR3 reads CASSLAFGRLNTEAFF. Written as DNA, the CDR3 is TGTGCCAGCAGCTTAGCGTTCGGCAGGCTGAACACTGAAGCTTTCTTT. The entire variable domain, with the rest obtained from reference TRBV7-9 and TRBJ1-1, is as follows: DTGVSQNPRHKITKRGQNVTFRCDPISEHNRLYWYRQTLGQGPEFLTYFQNEAQLEKSRLLSDRFSAERPKGSFSTLEIQRTEQGDSAMYLCASSLAFGRLNTEAFFGQGTRLTVV.

V is TRBV4-2 and J is TRBJ1-1, with 7 bases lining up with TRBD1. V was pared by 0 bases and J by 3 bases, with 4 bases of the junction left unmatched. CDR1 LGHNA and CDR2 YNFKEQ come from the germline V gene. This CDR3 comprises 15 residues. The DNA of the CDR3 is TGTGCCAGCAGCCAAGATCTAAGGGGGCACACTGAAGCTTTCTTT. As protein: CASSQDLRGHTEAFF.